Sequencing of this T cell receptor (beta chain) was carried out in a study of OX40 agonist ivuxolimab in advanced cancers. Study findings and constraints: People who partly responded at 0.1-3.0 mg/kg had some of the least clonal expansion seen. On average, CD8+ T cells had more expanded clones than CD4+. Doses of 0.1 to 3.0 mg/kg were accompanied by clonal expansion of CD4+ and CD8+ blood T cells by week 6.

Comments on this clone: Its specificity is not known.

Patients who had autoimmune disease history or got systemic immunosuppression were left out. TCRdb's table, derived via immunoSEQ multiplex PCR, lists solely in-frame clones and lacks some. The repertoire includes about 68,000 clones, just over 90% of them detected once, and around 6.3% sits in the top ten. The CDR3 runs to 13 residues. V lost 2 bases, J lost 6 bases, and 10 bases lay in between. Germline V gene data show CDR1 as MRHNA and CDR2 as SNTAGT. The chain recombines TRBV6-4 with TRBJ1-1; maybe TRBD1 (5 bases). The sample in question was CD4+ or CD8+ T cells sorted from blood, obtained in a trial of the OX40 agonist ivuxolimab. The clonotype comes from an adult with an advanced solid tumor such as melanoma, head and neck, liver or kidney cancer. CDR3 nucleotides: TGTGCCAGCAGTGACCCCCTGACAGCTGAAGCTTTCTTT. It is translated as CASSDPLTAEAFF.